What follows are 14 T cell receptor beta chains derived from one specimen sequenced in a study of cytomegalovirus exposure and HLA in healthy donors (dated by TCRdb to between 2016 and 2019). The library was produced with the immunoSEQ multiplex PCR assay. The multiplex PCR relied on a mix of 60 forward primers for TCR Vbeta segments and 13 reverse primers for TCR Jbeta segments. Imported from immuneACCESS, the table was reduced by TCRdb to in-frame sequences with V and J called. These copies leave out some clones; in studies compared against another copy, an unresolved V gene accounts for under half, and the cause of the remainder is not known. Present in this sample are over 75,000 clones, approximately 9% of which were seen just once. Just over 5% of the sample comes from the top ten. The sample consisted of PBMCs. These receptors were collected from a man aged 45-65 years in good health and CMV-seropositive.

The table lists this clone with a few counts. V gene TRBV2 combines with J gene TRBJ2-5; TRBD2 matches 9 bases. The CDR3 is made up of 16 amino acids. Per germline, CDR1 SNHLY and CDR2 FYNNEI. After removal of 4 bases from V and 1 base from J, the junction contained 7 bases not matched to a gene. CDR3 in DNA: TGTGCCAGCAGTGCGGGGCTAGCGGGGTCCCAAGAGACCCAGTACTTC. Protein sequence: CASSAGLAGSQETQYF.

The chain is built from TRBV13 and TRBJ2-1, with 9 nucleotides matching TRBD2. The CDR3 is made up of 17 amino acids. Germline assignment: CDR1 PRHDT and CDR2 FYEKMQ (reference sequence). V dropped 9 bases and J dropped 8; count of bases not matched to a gene: 20. CDR3: CASQGFSGSPGKDEQFF. The DNA of the CDR3 is TGTGCCAGTCAAGGGTTTAGCGGGAGTCCGGGGAAGGATGAGCAGTTCTTC.

This clone was seen only a few times. The rearrangement joins TRBV6-1 to TRBJ2-1; 12 bases are shared with TRBD1. V lost 2 bases to trimming and J lost 10 bases; unmatched junction nucleotides: 12. Looked up from germline, CDR1 is MNHNS and CDR2 is SASEGT. The CDR3 covers 17 residues. CDR3 DNA: TGTGCCAGCAGTGAACCGAGAACCGGGACAGGGGGCCAAGAGCAGTTCTTC. Protein sequence: CASSEPRTGTGGQEQFF.

This clone was recorded a few times. The chain carries TRBV9 and TRBJ2-7; a weak D match, TRBD2 (6 bases). V was clipped by 3 bases and J by 5 bases, with 12 bases between them. The CDR3 is 13 amino acids. Germline CDR1 and CDR2: SGDLS and YYNGEE. The CDR3 loop reads CASSGGLLNEQYF. CDR3 bases: TGTGCCAGCAGCGGGGGACTCCTCAACGAGCAGTACTTC.

This chain connects TRBV10-3 to TRBJ1-2, with TRBD1 as a possible D gene (6 bases). The germline V gene has CDR1 ENHRY and CDR2 SYGVKD. Between the trimmed V and J ends, which lost 2 bases and 4 bases, there was a span of 17 bases. The CDR3 consists of 16 residues. The CDR3 sequence: CAISEGGTRGSYGYTF. In DNA, the CDR3 is TGTGCCATCAGTGAGGGCGGTACAAGGGGGAGCTATGGCTACACCTTC.

The chain has TRBV18 and TRBJ2-2; D remains ambiguous. V shed 1 base and J shed 0 bases, with 9 bases lying between them. The CDR3 is 16 residues long. The germline V gene has CDR1 KGHSH and CDR2 LQKENI. The CDR3 sequence is CASSPLSLTNTGELFF. The CDR3 region has the DNA TGTGCCAGCTCACCACTGAGTCTTACGAACACCGGGGAGCTGTTTTTT.

This clone has more than one count but fewer than ten. The chain has TRBV5-1 and TRBJ2-3, with 11 bases identical to TRBD1. The trim removed 0 bases at V and 4 bases at J, leaving 10 bases unmatched. The CDR3 is 18 amino acids. Germline CDR1 is SGHRS and CDR2 is YFSETQ. CDR3 residues: CASSLGRTGGAGADTQYF. DNA of the CDR3: TGCGCCAGCAGCTTGGGACGGACAGGGGGCGCGGGAGCAGATACGCAGTATTTT.

This clone was recorded once. V is TRBV28 and J is TRBJ2-5, with 7 bases that match TRBD1. The CDR3 is made up of 12 amino acids. V was pared by 4 bases and J by 5 bases, with 1 base of the junction left unmatched. Germline V gene sequence: CDR1 MDHEN, CDR2 SYDVKM. Here the CDR3 DNA reads TGTGCCAGCAGTTACAGGGGTGAGACCCAGTACTTC. This translates into CASSYRGETQYF.

The CDR3 is CASSSSGGGNQPQHF. The CDR3 nucleotides read TGTGCCAGTAGTTCCTCAGGGGGAGGCAATCAGCCCCAGCATTTT. V and J are TRBV19 and TRBJ1-5; TRBD1 matches 7 bases. The CDR3 is made up of 15 amino acids. CDR1 is LNHDA, CDR2 SQIVND, per germline (reference sequence). V lost 5 bases, J lost 2 bases, and 6 bases stayed unmatched. The full variable domain, rest sourced from reference TRBV19 and TRBJ1-5, is DGGITQSPKYLFRKEGQNVTLSCEQNLNHDAMYWYRQDPGQGLRLIYYSQIVNDFQKGDIAEGYSVSREKKESFPLTVTSAQKNPTAFYLCASSSSGGGNQPQHFGDGTRLSIL.

The J gene is TRBJ2-7, the V gene TRBV11-2; 11 nucleotides align to TRBD1. The CDR3 consists of 15 residues. Germline trimming cut 6 bases from V and 3 bases from J; bases unmatched to any gene: 7. The V gene's germline CDR1 is SGHAT and CDR2 FQNNGV. DNA for the CDR3: TGTGCCAGCAGATCTCTGGGACAGGGGGGCTACGAGCAGTACTTC. Translated, it gives CASRSLGQGGYEQYF.

The rearrangement uses TRBV27 and TRBJ1-2, with 7 nucleotides matching TRBD1. The CDR3 contains 14 residues. From germline, CDR1 is MNHEY and CDR2 SMNVEV (reference sequence). V lost 7 bases to trimming and J lost 2 bases; unmatched junction nucleotides: 7. DNA of the CDR3: TGTGCCAGCAAGCTGACAGGGATCAACTATGGCTACACCTTC. Translation: CASKLTGINYGYTF.

Notes on this clone: The sample contains more than one DNA sequence encoding this CDR3. The rearrangement joins TRBV30 to TRBJ2-3; TRBD2 aligns across 11 bases. The CDR3 contains 14 residues. The V and J ends lost 3 bases and 7 bases, in that order; junction bases with no gene match: 6. Per germline, CDR1 GTSNPN and CDR2 SVGIG (reference sequence). The CDR3, as DNA: TGTGCCTGGAGAAGTAGCGGGAGGGGAAATACGCAGTATTTT. It encodes CAWRSSGRGNTQYF.

V and J are TRBV11-2 and TRBJ1-3; 9 bases are a match to TRBD1. Per germline, CDR1 SGHAT and CDR2 FQNNGV. J gave up 7 bases and V 4 bases, and 5 bases lay outside the gene matches. The CDR3 length is 14 residues. The CDR3 DNA is TGTGCCAGCAGCTCCGGGACAGGGTGGAACACCATATATTTT. This sequence encodes CASSSGTGWNTIYF.

This clone has more than one count but fewer than ten. V is TRBV29-1 and J is TRBJ1-4; 8 nucleotides match TRBD1. Germline trimming cut 4 bases from V and 0 bases from J; bases unmatched to any gene: 10. The CDR3 is made up of 17 amino acids. CDR1 and CDR2 (germline): SQVTM, ANQGSEA. The CDR3: CSVAGGGQDATNEKLFF. The CDR3 DNA follows: TGCAGCGTTGCTGGAGGGGGACAGGACGCAACTAATGAAAAACTGTTTTTT.